This TCR beta chain was obtained from a study of chronic HIV infection and antiretroviral therapy. Trimming shortened V by 0 bases and J by 5 bases, and 13 bases separated the two germline ends. Germline values: CDR1 MNHNS, CDR2 SASEGT. There are 15 residues in the CDR3. TCRdb used MiXCR to reprocess the 5' RACE reads, holding one entry per CDR3 protein. The profile shows about 38,000 distinct CDR3 sequences, approximately 7.4% of them singletons. The specimen sequenced was peripheral blood. The receptor was isolated from an adult who had HIV and had not received antiretroviral therapy, or was an uninfected healthy control (not recorded which). V and J are TRBV6-1 and TRBJ1-1, with D hard to call. CDR3 protein: CASSEAGGSGTEAFF. The DNA of the CDR3 is TGTGCCAGCAGTGAAGCGGGCGGCTCGGGAACTGAAGCTTTCTTT.